The 17 T cell receptor beta chains below all came from one sample that was sequenced in a study of blood T cell repertoires in COVID-19. Clones were read by immunoSEQ multiplex PCR, and TCRdb kept only the in-frame ones, dropping some. Among some 240,000 clones, 70% to 90% were seen once, and the ten largest hold around 3.3%. Specimen: PBMCs or T cells enriched from blood (not recorded which). Receptor source: a woman in her thirties or forties with acute COVID-19.

On this clone itself: Other DNA sequences in the sample encode the same CDR3. The V call is TRBV12-3 or TRBV12-4, the J call TRBJ1-1; perhaps TRBD1 as D (5 bases). Trimming pared 1 base from V and 11 bases from J, leaving 8 bases between. The CDR3 contains 11 residues. The CDR3, as DNA: TGTGCCAGCAGTTTAGGGGGGGAGGCTTTCTTT. Amino acid sequence: CASSLGGEAFF.

The chain joins TRBV5-1 to TRBJ2-5, with 9 bases lining up with TRBD2. The V segment lost 0 bases and the J segment 5 bases; nucleotides outside the gene matches: 11. The CDR3 spans 17 residues. CDR1 SGHRS and CDR2 YFSETQ come from the germline V gene. CDR3 nucleotides: TGCGCCAGCAGCTTGGATCGTGGCGGGAGGGCCGGCGAGACCCAGTACTTC. Amino acid sequence: CASSLDRGGRAGETQYF.

The chain couples TRBV7-8 to TRBJ1-2; D is unclear. The CDR3 runs 13 residues. The V end was cut by 1 base, the J end by 5 bases, with 8 bases between. Germline V gene lookup returns CDR1 SGHVS and CDR2 FQNEAQ. CDR3 DNA sequence: TGTGCCAGCAGCTTAGGGAGGGCGTATGGCTACACCTTC. Translated, it gives CASSLGRAYGYTF. The variable domain in full, completed from reference TRBV7-8 and TRBJ1-2, reads GAGVSQSPRYKVAKRGQDVALRCDPISGHVSLFWYQQALGQGPEFLTYFQNEAQLDKSGLPSDRFFAERPEGSVSTLKIQRTQQEDSAVYLCASSLGRAYGYTFGSGTRLTVV.

The chain combines TRBV19 with TRBJ1-6; 7 bases match TRBD1. Trimming at V came to 4 bases and at J to 5 bases, leaving 5 bases not matched to a gene. Germline CDR1 and CDR2: LNHDA and SQIVND (reference sequence). The CDR3 totals 15 residues. CDR3 coding DNA: TGTGCCAGTAGTAGCGGGACAGCGAATAATTCACCCCTCCACTTT. Encoded protein: CASSSGTANNSPLHF.

The chain uses TRBV23-1 and TRBJ2-1; 7 positions agree with TRBD1. TRBV23-1 is noted as an ORF with a role that remains uncertain. The ends lost 3 bases at V and 5 bases at J; junction bases unmatched: 7. The CDR3 length is 15 residues. In DNA form, the CDR3 reads TGCGCCAGCAGTCAGTCTGGGACAGCCAACAATGAGCAGTTCTTC. This translates into CASSQSGTANNEQFF.

The rearrangement links TRBV2 to TRBJ1-6, with 8 bases aligning to TRBD1. This CDR3 comprises 14 residues. Germline V gene lookup returns CDR1 SNHLY and CDR2 FYNNEI. The ends lost 8 bases at V and 10 bases at J; junction bases unmatched: 10. The CDR3 spells CASETGVRNSPLHF. The DNA of the CDR3 is TGTGCCAGCGAGACAGGGGTAAGGAACTCACCCCTCCACTTT.

This clone was seen just once. V and J are TRBV25-1 and TRBJ1-2; TRBD1 aligns across 7 bases. V trimming: 4 bases; J trimming: 5 bases; junction bases outside the gene matches: 7. The CDR3 extends over 14 amino acids. Germline V gene sequence: CDR1 MGHDK, CDR2 SYGVNS. CDR3 sequence: CASSAPGQMYGYTF. The CDR3 bases are TGTGCCAGCAGTGCCCCGGGACAGATGTATGGCTACACCTTC.

The chain carries TRBV6-5 and TRBJ2-1, with 9 bases that match TRBD1. V was clipped by 6 bases and J by 0 bases; unmatched bases: 3. This CDR3 has 15 amino acids. Germline V CDR1 and CDR2: MNHEY, SVGAGI. The CDR3 sequence is CASRTGQGSYNEQFF. The CDR3 DNA reads as TGTGCCAGCAGAACGGGACAGGGCTCCTACAATGAGCAGTTCTTC.

The CDR3 sequence is CASRLSGKETQYF. CDR3 DNA sequence: TGTGCCAGCAGACTCTCGGGGAAAGAGACCCAGTACTTC. This chain uses TRBV6-5 with TRBJ2-5, with TRBD2 as a possible D gene (5 bases). This CDR3 is built from 13 residues. V lost 6 bases and J 3 bases, leaving 11 bases between the germline ends. Germline V gives CDR1 MNHEY, CDR2 SVGAGI.

The rearrangement uses TRBV27 and TRBJ2-1, with 8 bases fitting TRBD1. Germline-derived CDR1 and CDR2 are MNHEY and SMNVEV (reference sequence). J was trimmed by 2 bases and V by 5 bases; bases with no gene match: 14. This CDR3 is 18 amino acids long. CDR3 residues: CASSLHSTDRVPYNEQFF. CDR3 coding DNA: TGTGCCAGCAGTCTCCACTCCACGGACAGGGTCCCCTACAATGAGCAGTTCTTC.

The rearrangement joins TRBV7-9 to TRBJ2-5; weak D call: TRBD2 (5 bases). The CDR3 consists of 15 residues. The germline V and J ends were trimmed by 5 bases and 1 base, with 14 bases remaining between them. CDR1 SEHNR and CDR2 FQNEAQ come from the germline V gene (reference sequence). The CDR3 coding sequence is TGTGCCAGCAGCCAAGGGAGCGGAGCCCAAGAGACCCAGTACTTC. Its translation: CASSQGSGAQETQYF.

The rearrangement links TRBV5-1 to TRBJ2-3; 9 positions match TRBD2. V lost 1 base, J lost 0 bases, and 6 bases stayed unmatched. This CDR3 has 17 amino acids. The germline gives CDR1 SGHRS, CDR2 YFSETQ. The CDR3 DNA is TGCGCCAGCAGCTTGTTCGGGACTAGCACTAGCACAGATACGCAGTATTTT. It translates to CASSLFGTSTSTDTQYF.

The chain has TRBV28 and TRBJ2-5; tentatively, D is TRBD2 (5 bases). The CDR3 runs 15 residues. Germline loops: CDR1 MDHEN, CDR2 SYDVKM. The V gene lost 9 bases and the J gene lost 7 bases, with 24 bases spanning the gap. The DNA for the CDR3 is TGTGCCAGTACCCCGTCGGGGAAGCCTATGGGGACCCAGTACTTC. Translated, it gives CASTPSGKPMGTQYF.

V is TRBV19 and J is TRBJ1-3; tentative D call: TRBD1 (5 bases). CDR1 is LNHDA and CDR2 is SQIVND in the germline V gene (reference sequence). This CDR3 spans 15 amino acids. V lost 5 bases and J lost 2, with 13 bases in between. The CDR3 DNA reads TGTGCCAGTAGTGTGGGGACGGGGGCTGGAAACACCATATATTTT. Its protein is CASSVGTGAGNTIYF.

This sequence joins TRBV6-5 and TRBJ2-1; 7 bases fit TRBD2. The germline V gene has CDR1 MNHEY and CDR2 SVGAGI. Trimming took 3 bases from V and 5 from J; bases not matched to a gene: 7. The CDR3 runs to 15 residues. CDR3 amino acids: CASSYLAGEHNEQFF. DNA for the CDR3: TGTGCCAGCAGTTATTTGGCGGGGGAACACAATGAGCAGTTCTTC.

The genes are TRBV5-6 and TRBJ2-5; 8 bases are a match to TRBD1. The V and J ends lost 2 bases and 4 bases, in that order; junction bases with no gene match: 7. Germline V lookup: CDR1 SGHDT, CDR2 YYEEEE. The CDR3 length is 15 residues. The CDR3 region has the DNA TGTGCCAGCAGCTTCAGGGGGCCGGCTAGAGAGACCCAGTACTTC. Amino acid sequence: CASSFRGPARETQYF.

This rearrangement joins TRBV28 to TRBJ2-3; 8 bases match TRBD1. V shed 5 bases and J 4 bases; nucleotides not matched to a gene: 8. The CDR3 length is 15 residues. The germline gives CDR1 MDHEN, CDR2 SYDVKM. The CDR3 protein is CASSTTGGSSDTQYF. The CDR3 nucleotides are TGTGCCAGCAGTACAACAGGGGGTAGCTCAGATACGCAGTATTTT.